Following are 18 T cell receptor beta chains from one sample sequenced in a study of neurological immune-mediated disorders. Time point reported: longitudinal time-point 2. TCRdb passed the 5' RACE reads through MiXCR, listing each CDR3 protein once. Altogether some 50,000 distinct CDR3 sequences are present, about 12% being singletons, with the ten largest covering less than 5.5%. Sequenced sample: PBMCs. The origin of the receptors is a male donor with HTLV-1-associated myelopathy (HAM/TSP).

This clonotype was seen at least ten times. The CDR3 spells CASSLGDGNNEQFF. DNA of the CDR3: TGTGCCAGCAGTTTAGGGGACGGGAACAATGAGCAGTTCTTC. The V gene is TRBV12-3 or TRBV12-4, the J gene TRBJ2-1; tentatively, D is TRBD1 or TRBD2 (5 bases each). Trimming shortened V by 1 base and J by 5 bases, and 9 bases separated the two germline ends. The CDR3 length is 14 residues.

At least ten counts were recorded for this clonotype. This chain joins TRBV27 and TRBJ1-1; D is possibly TRBD1 (5 bases). The CDR3 sequence is 13 residues long. Germline CDR1 is MNHEY and CDR2 is SMNVEV (reference sequence). Trimming removed 6 bases from V and 3 bases from J, with 11 bases in between. The CDR3 DNA is TGTGCCAGCAGCCGTAGCAGGGACACTGAAGCTTTCTTT. This gives the protein CASSRSRDTEAFF.

This clonotype was seen many times. The gene calls are TRBV28 and TRBJ2-5; 8 bases match TRBD2. The germline V gene encodes CDR1 MDHEN and CDR2 SYDVKM. The ends lost 6 bases at V and 4 bases at J; junction bases unmatched: 13. CDR3 length equals 16 residues. The CDR3 spells CASSPTVAGIRETQYF. CDR3 DNA sequence: TGTGCCAGCAGCCCTACCGTAGCGGGGATTCGAGAGACCCAGTACTTC.

This clonotype was seen at least ten times. The CDR3 here is CASSFRSGTEAFF. In DNA, the CDR3 is TGCGCCAGCAGCTTTAGATCGGGGACTGAAGCTTTCTTT. The V gene is TRBV5-1, the J gene TRBJ1-1; no clear D gene. CDR3 length: 13 residues. V was shortened by 2 bases and J by 5 bases, with 10 bases between the two germline ends. Germline CDR1 reads SGHRS; CDR2 reads YFSETQ.

This clonotype was found many times. The genes are TRBV29-1 and TRBJ1-4, with no clear D. CDR1 and CDR2 from the germline V gene are SQVTM and ANQGSEA. The length of the CDR3 is 14 residues. Trimming shortened V by 4 bases and J by 3 bases, and 12 bases separated the two germline ends. The CDR3 region is CSVGGRQSNEKLFF. CDR3 sequence (DNA): TGCAGCGTTGGGGGAAGGCAATCTAATGAAAAACTGTTTTTT.

This clonotype was counted at least ten times. J is TRBJ2-3 and V is TRBV29-1, with 7 bases lining up with TRBD1. This CDR3 contains 14 residues. Germline-derived CDR1 and CDR2 are SQVTM and ANQGSEA. Trimming took 8 bases from V and 1 from J; bases not matched to a gene: 9. The CDR3, as DNA: TGCAGCAGCCGGACAGGTTCAGGCACAGATACGCAGTATTTT. Its protein product is CSSRTGSGTDTQYF.

This clonotype came up many times. This chain uses TRBV16 with TRBJ1-2; D is unresolved. The CDR3 has 16 amino acids. CDR1 KGHSY and CDR2 FQNENV come from the germline V gene. Trimming shortened V by 0 bases and J by 0 bases, and 11 bases separated the two germline ends. CDR3 amino acids: CASSQSRGGTNYGYTF. The DNA of the CDR3 is TGTGCCAGCAGCCAATCGAGAGGAGGGACTAACTATGGCTACACCTTC.

This clonotype occurred many times. The V and J genes are TRBV27 and TRBJ2-4; possibly TRBD2 for D (6 bases). The CDR3 has 15 amino acids. With 2 bases removed from V and 3 bases from J, the gap between germline ends came to 11 bases. Germline assignment: CDR1 MNHEY and CDR2 SMNVEV (reference sequence). The CDR3 nucleotides read TGTGCCAGCAGTTTAGGAGGGTCGGGCAAAAACATTCAGTACTTC. This codes for CASSLGGSGKNIQYF.

The rearrangement joins TRBV30 to TRBJ2-2; 8 nucleotides match TRBD2. Germline values: CDR1 GTSNPN, CDR2 SVGIG (reference sequence). This CDR3 has 16 residues. The J segment lost 4 bases and the V segment lost 7 bases, leaving 14 bases of the junction unmatched. CDR3 sequence reads: CAFLTISGVFTGELFF. Here the CDR3 DNA reads TGTGCCTTCTTAACTATTAGCGGGGTTTTCACCGGGGAGCTGTTTTTT.

This clonotype was recorded many times. The chain couples TRBV27 to TRBJ2-7, with D possibly being TRBD1 or TRBD2 (5 bases each). The CDR3 totals 13 residues. Trimming left V 5 bases short and J 1 base short, with 9 bases between. From germline, CDR1 is MNHEY and CDR2 SMNVEV (reference sequence). CDR3 DNA sequence: TGTGCCAGCAGTACTGGGGGTTCCTACGAGCAGTACTTC. Encoded protein: CASSTGGSYEQYF.

This clonotype came up many times. The chain has TRBV15 and TRBJ1-6; D unresolved. Trimming pared 5 bases from V and 2 bases from J, leaving 13 bases between. Germline assignment: CDR1 LNHNV and CDR2 YYDKDF (reference sequence). CDR3 length equals 16 residues. CDR3 DNA: TGTGCCACCAGCCTCGAGGTTGACCCCTATAATTCACCCCTCCACTTT. Amino acids: CATSLEVDPYNSPLHF.

This clonotype showed up many times. The rearrangement joins TRBV5-1 to TRBJ2-5; 8 nucleotides line up with TRBD2. Germline V lookup: CDR1 SGHRS, CDR2 YFSETQ. The V and J ends lost 3 bases and 2 bases, in that order; junction bases with no gene match: 3. The CDR3 has 14 amino acids. The CDR3 here is CASSWRGEQETQYF. The CDR3 coding sequence is TGCGCCAGCAGCTGGCGGGGGGAACAAGAGACCCAGTACTTC.

This clonotype was counted at least ten times. The chain carries TRBV28 and TRBJ2-3; 9 bases are a match to TRBD1. Unmatched junction bases numbered 9, after V lost 5 bases and J lost 3 bases. CDR3 length: 16 amino acids. Germline assignment: CDR1 MDHEN and CDR2 SYDVKM. CDR3 in amino acids: CASSRAGTGRTDTQYF. CDR3 DNA sequence: TGTGCCAGCAGTCGGGCCGGGACAGGGAGAACAGATACGCAGTATTTT.

This clonotype was observed at least ten times. This chain connects TRBV29-1 to TRBJ1-4; 8 bases line up with TRBD1. Germline values: CDR1 SQVTM, CDR2 ANQGSEA. The V gene end was trimmed by 4 bases and the J gene end by 7 bases; junction bases not matched to a gene: 2. This CDR3 region has 12 residues. CDR3 sequence reads: CSVAQGGEKLFF. CDR3 sequence (DNA): TGCAGCGTTGCACAGGGGGGTGAAAAACTGTTTTTT.

This clonotype was seen at least ten times. The chain employs TRBV5-1 and TRBJ1-1; 9 bases line up with TRBD1. Looked up from germline, CDR1 is SGHRS and CDR2 is YFSETQ. The CDR3 totals 13 residues. Trimming cost V 8 bases and J 4 bases; bases outside gene matches: 6. CDR3 in DNA: TGCGCCAGTAAAGGACAGGGGCTCACTGAAGCTTTCTTT. It is translated as CASKGQGLTEAFF.

The chain joins TRBV5-1 to TRBJ2-3; unclear D gene. The V gene's germline CDR1 is SGHRS and CDR2 YFSETQ. Between the trimmed V and J ends, which lost 1 base and 11 bases, there was a span of 20 bases. The CDR3 spans 15 residues. As DNA, the CDR3 is TGCGCCAGCAGCTTGACAGAGCGTAGCACATATAGGCAGTATTTT. It encodes CASSLTERSTYRQYF.

The chain links TRBV19 to TRBJ2-1, with 7 bases that match TRBD2. In germline, CDR1 is LNHDA, CDR2 SQIVND (reference sequence). The CDR3 is made up of 15 amino acids. Trimming at V came to 3 bases and at J to 1 base, leaving 3 bases not matched to a gene. This CDR3 reads CASSMGGKSYNEQFF. DNA for the CDR3: TGTGCCAGTAGTATGGGGGGGAAATCCTACAATGAGCAGTTCTTC.

At least ten counts were recorded for this clonotype. The chain has TRBV20-1 and TRBJ1-6, with TRBD1 matching over 7 bases. CDR3 length: 13 amino acids. Germline values: CDR1 DFQATT, CDR2 SNEGSKA (reference sequence). Losses at the gene ends were 5 bases for V and 7 bases for J; bases not matched to a gene: 5. The CDR3 sequence is CSAFRDRNSPLHF. For the CDR3, the DNA is TGCAGTGCTTTCCGGGACAGAAATTCACCCCTCCACTTT.